The 10 T cell receptor beta chains reported below all come from one sample, sequenced in a study of Tregs in tolerant kidney transplant recipients. The nonmyeloablative bone marrow transplants came from related graft donors, with transient mixed chimerism. Measured with immunoSEQ multiplex PCR; TCRdb has only the in-frame clones, and not every one. Here the sample spans tens of thousands of clones, 91% being singletons. The specimen comprised CD4+ T cells from blood (PBMCs), sampled 24 months after the transplant. These TCRs come from a human patient who received a combined kidney and bone marrow transplant. The graft donor may have contributed some T cells.

The rearrangement links TRBV7-9 to TRBJ2-5, with TRBD2 matching 10 bases. Trimming cost V 5 bases and J 1 base; bases outside gene matches: 4. Germline V gene sequence: CDR1 SEHNR, CDR2 FQNEAQ (reference sequence). The CDR3 totals 15 residues. As DNA, the CDR3 is TGTGCCAGCAGCACCGGGACTAGCGTCCAAGAGACCCAGTACTTC. Its translation: CASSTGTSVQETQYF.

The chain carries TRBV5-4 and TRBJ2-5; 9 bases match TRBD2. The V and J ends lost 0 bases and 1 base, in that order; junction bases with no gene match: 4. This CDR3 spans 16 amino acids. The V gene's germline CDR1 is SGHNT and CDR2 YYREEE (reference sequence). In DNA, the CDR3 is TGTGCCAGCAGCTTGGCGATAGCGGGGGCCCAAGAGACCCAGTACTTC. This codes for CASSLAIAGAQETQYF.

The CDR3 DNA follows: TGCGCCAGCAGCCAAGAGTCTGGCCCAGGGTCCCCCTCCTACGAGCAGTACTTC. Encoded protein: CASSQESGPGSPSYEQYF. The chain combines TRBV4-1 with TRBJ2-7; D might be TRBD1 (5 bases). The germline V and J ends were trimmed by 0 bases and 0 bases, with 18 bases remaining between them. This CDR3 is built from 18 residues. The germline CDR1 and CDR2 sequences are MGHRA and YSYEKL.

This chain uses TRBV29-1 with TRBJ2-5; D remains unclear. The germline V and J ends were trimmed by 4 bases and 0 bases, with 6 bases remaining between them. The CDR3 sequence is 12 residues long. Germline CDR1 is SQVTM and CDR2 is ANQGSEA. In nucleotides, the CDR3 is TGCAGCGTTGCACGGGACCAAGAGACCCAGTACTTC. Encoded protein: CSVARDQETQYF.

This clone was seen just once. J is TRBJ2-7 and V is TRBV21-1; TRBD1, the table's D call, was not compared with the DNA. TRBV21-1 constitutes a pseudogene. The CDR3 runs to 15 residues. The CDR3 loop is CASSRDTPGSYEQYF. The CDR3 DNA is TGTGCCAGCAGTCGGGACACTCCTGGATCCTACGAGCAGTACTTC.

The CDR3 sequence: CASSFTGGIVGYTF. CDR3 sequence (DNA): TGTGCCAGCAGTTTCACAGGGGGAATCGTTGGCTACACCTTC. This chain connects TRBV28 to TRBJ1-2; TRBD1 agrees at 8 bases. Germline V gene lookup returns CDR1 MDHEN and CDR2 SYDVKM. CDR3 length: 14 amino acids. Germline trimming cut 3 bases from V and 7 bases from J; bases unmatched to any gene: 7.

The chain carries TRBV5-1 and TRBJ1-4; possibly TRBD1 for D (5 bases). The ends were cut back, 4 bases at V and 0 bases at J, with 7 bases in the middle. The CDR3 covers 14 residues. The V gene's germline CDR1 is SGHRS and CDR2 YFSETQ. CDR3: CASSVRATNEKLFF. CDR3 nucleotide sequence: TGCGCCAGCAGCGTCAGGGCAACTAATGAAAAACTGTTTTTT.

Worth noting for this clone: One end of the junction does not line up with germline, which may come from a read error. This sample also contains other DNA sequences that code for the same CDR3. This chain connects TRBV30 to TRBJ1-6; 8 positions match TRBD1. The CDR3 is 17 amino acids. Germline V CDR1 and CDR2: GTSNPN, SVGIG (reference sequence). CDR3 in DNA: TGTGCCTGGAGTGGGGACAGGACGAACTCCTATAATTCCCCCCTCCACTTT. Protein product: CAWSGDRTNSYNSPLHF.

The rearrangement uses TRBV28 and TRBJ2-1; 8 bases line up with TRBD1. Germline CDR1 is MDHEN and CDR2 is SYDVKM. V lost 2 bases to trimming and J lost 4 bases; unmatched junction nucleotides: 7. The length of the CDR3 is 16 residues. The CDR3 loop is CASSLLPGQAYNEQFF. CDR3 coding DNA: TGTGCCAGCAGTTTACTCCCGGGACAGGCGTACAATGAGCAGTTCTTC.

The chain carries TRBV7-2 and TRBJ1-1, with 7 bases fitting TRBD1. Germline values: CDR1 SGHTA, CDR2 FQGNSA. V shed 4 bases, J shed 1 base, and the junction held 0 bases outside the gene matches. There are 13 residues in the CDR3. CDR3 loop: CASSWTGNTEAFF. CDR3 DNA: TGTGCCAGCAGCTGGACAGGGAACACTGAAGCTTTCTTT.